This TCR beta chain was sequenced for a study of blood T cell repertoires in COVID-19. Study details: Acute and convalescent COVID-19 specimens originated in the United States, Italy and Spain.

The CDR3 contains 14 residues. Germline CDR1 and CDR2: SNHLY and FYNNEI. Trimming shortened V by 2 bases and J by 8 bases, and 15 bases separated the two germline ends. In the source study's methods: Amplification with reference gene primers provided the estimates of nucleated cell counts. The table came from immunoSEQ multiplex PCR; TCRdb's copy has only in-frame clones and leaves some out. V and J calls and clone size are copied from that table; D and trimming were computed from the DNA. In the table there are some 150,000 clones, about 80% of which are singletons. The chain is built from TRBV2 and TRBJ1-1; TRBD1 might be the D (6 bases). This clonotype was sampled from a woman aged 60 to 75 with acute or convalescent COVID-19. The source material was peripheral blood. The CDR3 protein is CASSELRGQGEAFF. CDR3 nucleotides: TGTGCCAGCAGTGAATTGCGGGGGCAGGGCGAAGCTTTCTTT.